The present TCR beta chain was sequenced within a study of blood T cells in healthy people across ages. Study results and limitations: Across samples, TCR beta diversity tracked strongly with naive T cell percentage. Whereas aged donors had fewer naive CD4+ cells, long-lived donors had more of them and higher diversity. Getting older went along with TCR beta diversity per million T cells dropping roughly linearly.

A remark on this clonotype: As yet, its antigen is unknown.

The extraction recovered at least 5 micrograms of total RNA per sample. Through a sample-barcoded 5' primer and a J-beta primer mix, a second PCR was run for roughly 7 to 12 cycles. TCRdb processed the 5' RACE reads anew with MiXCR; each CDR3 protein has one entry. The repertoire consists of 1.4 million to 1.5 million distinct CDR3 sequences, with 40% to 50% occurring once and the leading ten covering approximately 7.9%. The germline gives CDR1 GTSNPN, CDR2 SVGIG (reference sequence). Trimming cost V 3 bases and J 0 bases, with 12 bases left between them. There are 15 residues in the CDR3. V usage is TRBV30 and J usage is TRBJ1-5, with a possible D match to TRBD1 (5 bases). This receptor was obtained from a woman under 30 in good health. The sample comprised blood. The CDR3 nucleotides read TGTGCCTGGAGCGCGGGACCGTATAGCAATCAGCCCCAGCATTTT. This encodes CAWSAGPYSNQPQHF. The full variable domain, its missing parts supplied by reference TRBV30 and TRBJ1-5, is SQTIHQWPATLVQPVGSPLSLECTVEGTSNPNLYWYRQAAGRGLQLLFYSVGIGQISSEVPQNLSASRPQDRQFILSSKKLLLSDSGFYLCAWSAGPYSNQPQHFGDGTRLSIL.